The 12 T cell receptor beta chains below were found in one sample sequenced in a study of cytomegalovirus exposure and HLA in healthy donors. Profiled with immunoSEQ multiplex PCR; TCRdb holds only in-frame clones, not every one. This table has 240,000 or so clones, approximately 86% appearing once. The sample consisted of PBMCs. These receptors were obtained from a woman aged 25-40 years in good health and CMV-seropositive.

The chain combines TRBV6-6 with TRBJ1-2; a weak D match, TRBD1 (6 bases). The V end was cut by 6 bases, the J end by 8 bases, with 19 bases between. Germline CDR1 is MNHNY and CDR2 is SVGAGI (reference sequence). CDR3 length: 14 residues. In DNA form, the CDR3 reads TGTGCCAGCAGAAAACGGGGGGGGCTGGGAGGCTACACCTTC. This translates into CASRKRGGLGGYTF.

This rearrangement joins TRBV2 to TRBJ2-5; no definite D call. The CDR3 loop spans 15 amino acids. Trimming removed 0 bases from V and 3 bases from J, with 11 bases in between. Looked up from germline, CDR1 is SNHLY and CDR2 is FYNNEI. The CDR3 DNA sequence: TGTGCCAGCAGTGAAGCGCTGCTAGTAGAAGAGACCCAGTACTTC. This codes for CASSEALLVEETQYF.

This chain connects TRBV12-5 to TRBJ2-5, with D possibly matching TRBD2 (6 bases). The V gene lost 0 bases and the J gene lost 1 base, with 12 bases spanning the gap. This CDR3 region has 16 residues. Germline CDR1 reads LGHNT; CDR2 reads FRNRAP. The DNA of the CDR3 is TGTGCTAGTGGTTTGGTAATGGAGGGACCCCAAGAGACCCAGTACTTC. Translation: CASGLVMEGPQETQYF.

The chain is built from TRBV19 and TRBJ2-3; 13 positions match TRBD2. The CDR3 runs 14 residues. Germline CDR1 and CDR2: LNHDA and SQIVND (reference sequence). V was pared by 10 bases and J by 4 bases, with 5 bases of the junction left unmatched. CDR3 sequence (DNA): TGTGCCACCGGACTAGCGGGAGTGGCAGATACGCAGTATTTT. Translated: CATGLAGVADTQYF.

The chain has TRBV5-1 and TRBJ2-2, with 8 bases identical to TRBD1. The germline CDR1 and CDR2 sequences are SGHRS and YFSETQ. The ends lost 4 bases at V and 7 bases at J; junction bases unmatched: 3. The CDR3 consists of 13 residues. The CDR3, as DNA: TGCGCCAGCAGCACAGGACAGGGCGGGGAGCTGTTTTTT. This gives the protein CASSTGQGGELFF.

This chain uses TRBV7-2 with TRBJ2-7, with TRBD1 identical over 8 bases. The CDR3 loop spans 14 amino acids. The ends lost 4 bases at V and 3 bases at J; junction bases unmatched: 5. CDR1 and CDR2 (germline): SGHTA, FQGNSA. The CDR3 spells CASSSRDRRYEQYF. CDR3 coding DNA: TGTGCCAGCAGCTCTAGGGACAGGCGCTACGAGCAGTACTTC.

The rearrangement uses TRBV5-4 and TRBJ2-7, with a tentative D call TRBD1 (6 bases). CDR3 length: 15 amino acids. Germline V lookup: CDR1 SGHNT, CDR2 YYREEE (reference sequence). V lost 3 bases to trimming and J lost 0 bases, with 13 bases between them. CDR3 sequence: CASSSAGQHSYEQYF. The DNA of the CDR3 is TGTGCCAGCAGCTCGGCCGGACAGCACTCCTACGAGCAGTACTTC.

The chain combines TRBV2 with TRBJ2-1, with D maybe TRBD2 (6 bases). Trimming removed 7 bases at V and 14 bases at J, with 18 bases between. The CDR3 runs to 12 residues. Germline V gives CDR1 SNHLY, CDR2 FYNNEI. The CDR3 loop reads CASIRDSRGKFF. CDR3 coding DNA: TGTGCCAGCATCCGGGACTCCCGGGGCAAGTTCTTC.

The CDR3 sequence is CASSSPPRSRTGELFF. In nucleotides, the CDR3 is TGTGCCAGCAGTTCGCCTCCCCGGTCGAGAACCGGGGAGCTGTTTTTT. The chain uses TRBV28 and TRBJ2-2; D remains unclear. This CDR3 comprises 16 residues. V shed 4 bases and J shed 5 bases, with 17 bases lying between them. The germline CDR1 and CDR2 sequences are MDHEN and SYDVKM.

The chain is built from TRBV10-3 and TRBJ1-2; 7 bases fit TRBD1. With V trimmed by 6 bases and J by 6 bases, 7 bases remained unmatched. Germline CDR1 ENHRY, CDR2 SYGVKD. The CDR3 extends over 13 amino acids. The CDR3 spells CAISVTGDHGYTF. The CDR3 DNA is TGTGCCATCAGCGTTACAGGGGACCATGGCTACACCTTC.

The chain joins TRBV28 to TRBJ2-2, with unresolved D. V shed 2 bases and J shed 1 base, with 5 bases lying between them. CDR1 is MDHEN, CDR2 SYDVKM, per germline. The CDR3 covers 14 residues. CDR3 sequence (DNA): TGTGCCAGCAGTTTAAGAGGGAACACCGGGGAGCTGTTTTTT. This translates into CASSLRGNTGELFF.

This clone was recorded once. V is TRBV9 and J is TRBJ2-2, with D perhaps TRBD2 (6 bases). Germline CDR1 and CDR2: SGDLS and YYNGEE. The CDR3 is 15 residues long. Trimming shortened V by 6 bases and J by 4 bases, and 16 bases separated the two germline ends. CDR3 in DNA: TGTGCCAGCACGACCGGGAGCGCAGCCACCGGGGAGCTGTTTTTT. It encodes CASTTGSAATGELFF.